One sample yielded the 19 T cell receptor beta chains listed below, sequenced in a study of regulatory T cells in long-lasting Graves disease. Noted time point: persistent/refractory GD, antithyroid drugs over 5 years with positive TRAb. Extracted RNA from PBMCs served as the source of the TCR library. Arm-PCR with iRepertoire HTBI primers amplified the CDR3 regions for these TCR beta libraries. TCRdb fed the multiplex PCR reads into MiXCR, producing one record per CDR3 protein. The sample contains around 460,000 distinct CDR3 sequences, 20% to 25% of which appear only once. The sample here was peripheral blood mononuclear cells (PBMCs), taken when the disease was refractory, from a patient treated with antithyroid drugs. Receptors originate from a female donor with Graves disease.

The sample holds many counts of this clonotype. The CDR3 DNA sequence: TGTGCCAGCAGTGAGGACACGGCGGGGGAAAAACTGTTTTTT. This sequence encodes CASSEDTAGEKLFF. The chain couples TRBV25-1 to TRBJ1-4; maybe TRBD1 (5 bases). The CDR3 is 14 amino acids. CDR1 is MGHDK and CDR2 is SYGVNS in the germline V gene. V lost 3 bases, J lost 8 bases, and 13 bases lay in between. Filled out from reference TRBV25-1 and TRBJ1-4, the complete variable domain reads EADIYQTPRYLVIGTGKKITLECSQTMGHDKMYWYQQDPGMELHLIHYSYGVNSTEKGDLSSESTVSRIRTEHFPLTLESARPSHTSQYLCASSEDTAGEKLFFGSGTQLSVL.

This clonotype was observed at least ten times. V usage is TRBV2 and J usage is TRBJ2-2, with D uncertain. V gave up 6 bases and J gave up 4 bases, with 15 bases separating them. The CDR3 covers 15 residues. Germline assignment: CDR1 SNHLY and CDR2 FYNNEI. CDR3 amino acids: CASSPRAQVTGELFF. CDR3 nucleotides: TGTGCCAGCAGCCCCCGCGCACAAGTCACCGGGGAGCTGTTTTTT.

This chain connects TRBV6-1 to TRBJ1-5; D unresolved. Deletions cut 2 bases from V and 0 bases from J, with 8 bases between. The CDR3 length is 15 residues. CDR1 is MNHNS, CDR2 SASEGT, per germline. The DNA for the CDR3 is TGTGCCAGCAGTGAACAAGGGAATAGCAATCAGCCCCAGCATTTT. Protein sequence: CASSEQGNSNQPQHF.

CDR3 DNA sequence: TGTGCCATCACAGGGGGGACTAGCGGGCCGAGCTCCTACAATGAGCAGTTCTTC. It yields the protein CAITGGTSGPSSYNEQFF. The gene calls are TRBV10-3 and TRBJ2-1; 12 bases agree with TRBD2. There are 18 residues in the CDR3. Germline V CDR1 and CDR2: ENHRY, SYGVKD. V was pared by 7 bases and J by 0 bases, with 10 bases of the junction left unmatched.

This clonotype was found many times. The chain couples TRBV9 to TRBJ1-2; possibly TRBD1 for D (5 bases). CDR1 and CDR2 (germline): SGDLS, YYNGEE. This CDR3 has 12 amino acids. V was cut by 2 bases and J by 8 bases, with 10 bases left in between. CDR3 DNA: TGTGCCAGCAGCGTGGGGGGATACGGCTACACCTTC. Protein sequence: CASSVGGYGYTF.

Many counts were recorded for this clonotype. The chain has TRBV12-3 or TRBV12-4 and TRBJ1-2; D might be TRBD1 (5 bases). The CDR3 is 16 amino acids. Trimming took off 4 bases at V and 4 bases at J, with 19 bases between the two ends. The CDR3 nucleotides are TGTGCCAGCAGTTGGGGGGGGAGGATGAATTCCTATGGCTACACCTTC. It yields the protein CASSWGGRMNSYGYTF.

In its sample, this clonotype was seen a few times. The chain carries TRBV7-3 and TRBJ2-1, with 8 bases identical to TRBD2. J was trimmed by 0 bases and V by 4 bases; bases with no gene match: 2. The CDR3 covers 15 residues. Germline V CDR1 and CDR2: SGHTA, FQGTGA. CDR3 amino acids: CASSSLAGSYNEQFF. In DNA, the CDR3 is TGTGCCAGCAGCTCTCTAGCGGGCTCCTACAATGAGCAGTTCTTC.

V usage is TRBV18 and J usage is TRBJ2-5, with D possibly TRBD2 on 6 matching bases. Per the germline V gene, CDR1 is KGHSH and CDR2 is LQKENI. The V end lost 4 bases, the J end lost 2 bases, and 14 bases lay between the germline ends. The CDR3 covers 15 residues. The CDR3 nucleotides read TGTGCCAGCTCACATCCTTGGCGGGAACAAGAGACCCAGTACTTC. It specifies CASSHPWREQETQYF.

This clonotype was observed many times. The junction does not match germline at one end; this may be a read error. V gene TRBV7-2 combines with J gene TRBJ1-1; D may be TRBD1 (5 bases). This CDR3 contains 14 residues. The germline V gene has CDR1 SGHTA and CDR2 FQGNSA. The CDR3 protein is CASSLAGMNTEAFF. CDR3 DNA sequence: TGTGCCAGCAGTTTAGCAGGGATGAACACTGAAGCTTTCTTT.

Ten or more counts support this clonotype. This chain uses TRBV25-1 with TRBJ1-1; a possible D gene is TRBD1 (5 bases). The V end lost 8 bases, the J end lost 9 bases, and 16 bases lay between the germline ends. Germline lookup yields CDR1 MGHDK and CDR2 SYGVNS. The CDR3 runs 12 residues. The CDR3 reads CASGDWTGQAFF. In nucleotides, the CDR3 is TGTGCCAGCGGCGATTGGACGGGACAAGCTTTCTTT.

This clonotype appeared a few times. The chain couples TRBV7-6 to TRBJ2-7; TRBD2 might be the D (5 bases). Per the germline V gene, CDR1 is SGHVS and CDR2 is FNYEAQ. V lost 5 bases to trimming and J lost 5 bases, with 16 bases between them. The CDR3 loop spans 14 amino acids. CDR3 loop: CASSRITSYHEQYF. CDR3 sequence (DNA): TGTGCCAGCAGCCGCATCACTAGTTACCACGAGCAGTACTTC.

J is TRBJ2-5 and V is TRBV9; 7 bases match TRBD2. Germline CDR1 SGDLS, CDR2 YYNGEE. The trim removed 2 bases at V and 5 bases at J, leaving 9 bases unmatched. The CDR3 length is 15 residues. The CDR3 sequence: CASSVGTTADETQYF. The CDR3 region has the DNA TGTGCCAGCAGCGTCGGGACTACCGCCGACGAGACCCAGTACTTC.

This clonotype was observed a handful of times. This sequence joins TRBV11-2 and TRBJ2-5; D is perhaps TRBD2 (6 bases). Trimming removed 6 bases at V and 4 bases at J, with 24 bases between. Germline lookup yields CDR1 SGHAT and CDR2 FQNNGV. The CDR3 has 17 amino acids. The CDR3 reads CASREGSRKFWRETQYF. CDR3 coding DNA: TGTGCCAGCAGGGAGGGGTCTCGGAAATTTTGGCGAGAGACCCAGTACTTC.

The chain recombines TRBV4-1 with TRBJ2-5; 7 bases agree with TRBD2. The V gene end was trimmed by 5 bases and the J gene end by 4 bases; junction bases not matched to a gene: 10. The CDR3 loop spans 15 amino acids. CDR1 MGHRA and CDR2 YSYEKL come from the germline V gene. The CDR3 loop reads CASSKSGVGGETQYF. Here the CDR3 DNA reads TGCGCCAGCAGCAAAAGCGGGGTGGGTGGAGAGACCCAGTACTTC.

The chain links TRBV3-1 to TRBJ2-2, with D perhaps matching TRBD2 (6 bases). Trimming left V 6 bases short and J 7 bases short, with 18 bases between. This CDR3 region has 15 residues. In germline, CDR1 is LGHDT, CDR2 YNNKEL (reference sequence). The CDR3 nucleotides read TGTGCCAGCAGAAGATTGGAGGGACGAAGCGGGGAGCTGTTTTTT. It specifies CASRRLEGRSGELFF. Drawing the rest from reference TRBV3-1 and TRBJ2-2, the complete variable domain is DTAVSQTPKYLVTQMGNDKSIKCEQNLGHDTMYWYKQDSKKFLKIMFSYNNKELIINETVPNRFSPKSPDKAHLNLHINSLELGDSAVYFCASRRLEGRSGELFFGEGSRLTVL.

This clonotype was picked up many times. The genes are TRBV2 and TRBJ2-4; 8 bases map to TRBD2. The ends lost 8 bases at V and 0 bases at J; junction bases unmatched: 9. Germline V lookup: CDR1 SNHLY, CDR2 FYNNEI. The CDR3 sequence is 16 residues long. CDR3 nucleotides: TGTGCCAGCCGGGGGGGGCTAGCGGTAGCCAAAAACATTCAGTACTTC. Its protein is CASRGGLAVAKNIQYF. The full variable domain, completed using reference TRBV2 and TRBJ2-4, is EPEVTQTPSHQVTQMGQEVILRCVPISNHLYFYWYRQILGQKVEFLVSFYNNEISEKSEIFDDQFSVERPDGSNFTLKIRSTKLEDSAMYFCASRGGLAVAKNIQYFGAGTRLSVL.

A word on this clonotype: Since a much larger clone is just one base distant, this may be a read error. The V call is TRBV9, the J call TRBJ2-5; weak D call: TRBD1 (6 bases). V dropped 4 bases and J dropped 1 base, with 14 bases sitting between them. Germline V lookup: CDR1 SGDLS, CDR2 YYNGEE. This CDR3 comprises 15 residues. The CDR3 loop is CASSSPDRAQETQYF. In DNA form, the CDR3 reads TGTGCCAGCAGCTCGCCGGACAGAGCCCAAGAGACCCAGTACTTC.

The chain combines TRBV5-5 with TRBJ2-2; 7 nucleotides align to TRBD2. This CDR3 spans 15 amino acids. V lost 4 bases and J lost 2; bases outside the gene matches: 5. Germline lookup yields CDR1 SGHKS and CDR2 YYEKEE (reference sequence). The CDR3 reads CASSRGLPNTGELFF. The DNA of the CDR3 is TGTGCCAGCAGCCGGGGACTACCCAACACCGGGGAGCTGTTTTTT.

This clonotype occurred a few times. V is TRBV5-1 and J is TRBJ2-2, with D possibly TRBD1 on 7 matching bases. Germline V CDR1 and CDR2: SGHRS, YFSETQ. V was pared by 5 bases and J by 7 bases, with 18 bases between. The CDR3 sequence is 15 residues long. CDR3 sequence reads: CASSLLGTAGGELFF. CDR3 bases: TGCGCCAGCAGTCTACTAGGGACAGCGGGCGGGGAGCTGTTTTTT.